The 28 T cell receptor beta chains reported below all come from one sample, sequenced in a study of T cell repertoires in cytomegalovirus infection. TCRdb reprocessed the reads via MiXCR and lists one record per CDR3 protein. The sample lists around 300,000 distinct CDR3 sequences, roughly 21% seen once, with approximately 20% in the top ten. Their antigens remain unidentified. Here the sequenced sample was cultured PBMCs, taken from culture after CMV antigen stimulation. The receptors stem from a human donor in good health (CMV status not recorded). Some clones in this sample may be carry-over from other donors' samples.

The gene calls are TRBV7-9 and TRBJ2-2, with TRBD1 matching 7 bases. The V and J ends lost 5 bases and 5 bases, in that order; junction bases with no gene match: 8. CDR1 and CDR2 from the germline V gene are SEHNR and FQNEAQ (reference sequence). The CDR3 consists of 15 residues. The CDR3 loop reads CASSPGTEITGELFF. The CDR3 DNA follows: TGTGCCAGCAGCCCCGGGACAGAAATTACCGGGGAGCTGTTTTTT.

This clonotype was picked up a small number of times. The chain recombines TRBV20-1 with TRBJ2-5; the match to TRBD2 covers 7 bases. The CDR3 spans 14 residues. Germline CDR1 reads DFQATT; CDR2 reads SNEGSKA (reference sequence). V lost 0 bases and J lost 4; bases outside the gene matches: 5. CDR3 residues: CSARDGTTRETQYF. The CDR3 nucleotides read TGCAGTGCTAGAGATGGGACTACCAGAGAGACCCAGTACTTC.

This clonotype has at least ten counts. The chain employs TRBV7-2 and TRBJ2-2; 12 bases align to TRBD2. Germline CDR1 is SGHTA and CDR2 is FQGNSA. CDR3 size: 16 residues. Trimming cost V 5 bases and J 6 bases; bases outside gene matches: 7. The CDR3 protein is CASSTGLAGRAGELFF. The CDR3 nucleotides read TGTGCCAGCAGCACCGGACTAGCGGGACGGGCCGGGGAGCTGTTTTTT.

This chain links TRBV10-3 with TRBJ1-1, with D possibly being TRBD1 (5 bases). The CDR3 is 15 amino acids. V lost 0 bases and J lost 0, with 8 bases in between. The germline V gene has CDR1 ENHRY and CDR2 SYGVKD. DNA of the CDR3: TGTGCCATCAGTGAGTCGACAGAGATGAACACTGAAGCTTTCTTT. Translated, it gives CAISESTEMNTEAFF.

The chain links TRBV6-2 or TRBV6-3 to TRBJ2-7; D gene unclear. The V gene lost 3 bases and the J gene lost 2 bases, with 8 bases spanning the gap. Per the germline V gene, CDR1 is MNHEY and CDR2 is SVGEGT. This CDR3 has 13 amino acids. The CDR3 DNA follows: TGTGCCAGCAGTTATGGTTGGGCCTACGAGCAGTACTTC. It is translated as CASSYGWAYEQYF.

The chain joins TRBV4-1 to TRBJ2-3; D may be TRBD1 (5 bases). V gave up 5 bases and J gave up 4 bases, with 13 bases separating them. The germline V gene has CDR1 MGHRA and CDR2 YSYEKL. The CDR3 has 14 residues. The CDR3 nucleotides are TGCGCCAGCAGCTTCCGGACACCGCCAGATACGCAGTATTTT. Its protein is CASSFRTPPDTQYF.

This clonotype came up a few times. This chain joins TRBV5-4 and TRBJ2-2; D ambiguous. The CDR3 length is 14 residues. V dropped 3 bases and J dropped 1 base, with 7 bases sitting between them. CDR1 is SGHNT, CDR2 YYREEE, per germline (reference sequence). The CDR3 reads CASSSRLNTGELFF. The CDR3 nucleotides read TGTGCCAGCAGCTCCAGACTGAACACCGGGGAGCTGTTTTTT.

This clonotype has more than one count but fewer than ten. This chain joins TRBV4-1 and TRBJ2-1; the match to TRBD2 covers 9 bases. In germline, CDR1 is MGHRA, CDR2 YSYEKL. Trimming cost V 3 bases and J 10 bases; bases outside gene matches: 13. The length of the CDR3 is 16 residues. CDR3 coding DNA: TGCGCCAGCAGCCATCTCGCGACAGCGGGGGGACGGGAGCAGTTCTTC. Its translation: CASSHLATAGGREQFF.

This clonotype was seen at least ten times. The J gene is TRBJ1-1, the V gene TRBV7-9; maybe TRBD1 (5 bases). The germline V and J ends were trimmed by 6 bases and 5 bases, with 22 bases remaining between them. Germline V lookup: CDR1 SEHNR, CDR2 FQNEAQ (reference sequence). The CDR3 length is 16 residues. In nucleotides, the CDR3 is TGTGCCAGCAGGCGGAAGTTACGGGACGGTGGGACTGAAGCTTTCTTT. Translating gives CASRRKLRDGGTEAFF.

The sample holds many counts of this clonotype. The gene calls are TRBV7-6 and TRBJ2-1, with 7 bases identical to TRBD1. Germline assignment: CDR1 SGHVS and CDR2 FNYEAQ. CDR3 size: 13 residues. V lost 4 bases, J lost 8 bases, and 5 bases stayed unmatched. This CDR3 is CASSSGTADEQFF. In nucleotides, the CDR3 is TGTGCCAGCAGCTCGGGGACAGCCGATGAGCAGTTCTTC.

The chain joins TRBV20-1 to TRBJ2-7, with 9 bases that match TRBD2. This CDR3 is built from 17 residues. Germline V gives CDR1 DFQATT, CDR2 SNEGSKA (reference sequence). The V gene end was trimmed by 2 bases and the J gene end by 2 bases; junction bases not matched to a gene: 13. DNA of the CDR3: TGCAGTGCTAGAACCCACCTCGGGGCGGGAGGGACCTACGAGCAGTACTTC. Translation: CSARTHLGAGGTYEQYF.

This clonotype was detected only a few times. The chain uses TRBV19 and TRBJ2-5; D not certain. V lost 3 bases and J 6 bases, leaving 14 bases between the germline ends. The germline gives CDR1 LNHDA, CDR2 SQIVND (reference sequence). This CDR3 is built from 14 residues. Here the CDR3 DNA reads TGTGCCAGTAGTATCGGCAGCGACCCCAAGACCCAGTACTTC. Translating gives CASSIGSDPKTQYF.

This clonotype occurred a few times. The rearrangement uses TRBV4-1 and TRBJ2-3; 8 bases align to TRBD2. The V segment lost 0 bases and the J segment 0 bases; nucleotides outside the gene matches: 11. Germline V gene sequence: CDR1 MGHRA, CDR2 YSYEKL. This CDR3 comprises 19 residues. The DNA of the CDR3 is TGCGCCAGCAGCCAAGAAGGTAACGGCGGGAGGAGTAGCACAGATACGCAGTATTTT. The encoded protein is CASSQEGNGGRSSTDTQYF.

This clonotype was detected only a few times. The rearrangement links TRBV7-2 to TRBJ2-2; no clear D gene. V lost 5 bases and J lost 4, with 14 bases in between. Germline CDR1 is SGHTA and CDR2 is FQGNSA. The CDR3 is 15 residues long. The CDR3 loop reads CASSLRRSSTGELFF. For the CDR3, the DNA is TGTGCCAGCAGCCTTAGGCGGAGTTCCACCGGGGAGCTGTTTTTT.

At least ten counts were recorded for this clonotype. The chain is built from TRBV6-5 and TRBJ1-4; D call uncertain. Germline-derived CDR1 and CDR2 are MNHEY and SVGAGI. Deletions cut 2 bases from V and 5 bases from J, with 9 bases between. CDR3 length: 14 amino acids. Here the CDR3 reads CASSYGGHNEKLFF. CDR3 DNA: TGTGCCAGCAGTTACGGAGGCCACAATGAAAAACTGTTTTTT.

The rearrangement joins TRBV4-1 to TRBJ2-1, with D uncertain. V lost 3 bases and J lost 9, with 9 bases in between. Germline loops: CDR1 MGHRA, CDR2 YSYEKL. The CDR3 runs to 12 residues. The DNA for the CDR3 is TGCGCCAGCAGCCAGAATAACGGTGAGCAGTTCTTC. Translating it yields CASSQNNGEQFF.

Here the CDR3 reads CASGEGYSNQPQHF. In DNA, the CDR3 is TGTGCCAGCGGGGAGGGCTATAGCAATCAGCCCCAGCATTTT. J is TRBJ1-5 and V is TRBV6-5, with D hard to call. Deletions cut 8 bases from V and 0 bases from J, with 11 bases between. The CDR3 extends over 14 amino acids. The germline V gene encodes CDR1 MNHEY and CDR2 SVGAGI.

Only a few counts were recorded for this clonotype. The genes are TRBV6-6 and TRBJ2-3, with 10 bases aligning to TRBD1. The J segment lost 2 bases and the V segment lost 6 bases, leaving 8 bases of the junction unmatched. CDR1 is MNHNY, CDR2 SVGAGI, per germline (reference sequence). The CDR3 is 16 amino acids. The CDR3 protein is CASSPWTGGFTDTQYF. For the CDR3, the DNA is TGTGCCAGCAGCCCATGGACAGGGGGATTCACAGATACGCAGTATTTT.

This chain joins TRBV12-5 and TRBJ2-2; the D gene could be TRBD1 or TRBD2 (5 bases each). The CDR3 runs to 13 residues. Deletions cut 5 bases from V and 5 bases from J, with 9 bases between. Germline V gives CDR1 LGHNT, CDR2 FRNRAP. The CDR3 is CASGLGTTGELFF. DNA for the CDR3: TGTGCTAGTGGTCTAGGGACGACCGGGGAGCTGTTTTTT.

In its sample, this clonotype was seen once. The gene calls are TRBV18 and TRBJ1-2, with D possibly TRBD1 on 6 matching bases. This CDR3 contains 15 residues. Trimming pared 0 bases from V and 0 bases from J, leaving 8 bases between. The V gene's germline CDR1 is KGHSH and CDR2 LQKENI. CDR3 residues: CASSPPQGTNYGYTF. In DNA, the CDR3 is TGTGCCAGCTCACCACCACAGGGTACTAACTATGGCTACACCTTC. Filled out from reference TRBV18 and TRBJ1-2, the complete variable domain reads NAGVMQNPRHLVRRRGQEARLRCSPMKGHSHVYWYRQLPEEGLKFMVYLQKENIIDESGMPKERFSAEFPKEGPSILRIQQVVRGDSAAYFCASSPPQGTNYGYTFGSGTRLTVV.

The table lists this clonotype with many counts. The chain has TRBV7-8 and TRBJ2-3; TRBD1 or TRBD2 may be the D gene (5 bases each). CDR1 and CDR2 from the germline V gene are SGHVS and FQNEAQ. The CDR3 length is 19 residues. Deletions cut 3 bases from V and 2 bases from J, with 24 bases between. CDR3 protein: CASSLAPDGANPTTDTQYF. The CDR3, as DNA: TGTGCCAGCAGCTTGGCCCCCGACGGGGCCAACCCGACCACAGATACGCAGTATTTT. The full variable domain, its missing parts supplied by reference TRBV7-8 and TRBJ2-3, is GAGVSQSPRYKVAKRGQDVALRCDPISGHVSLFWYQQALGQGPEFLTYFQNEAQLDKSGLPSDRFFAERPEGSVSTLKIQRTQQEDSAVYLCASSLAPDGANPTTDTQYFGPGTRLTVL.

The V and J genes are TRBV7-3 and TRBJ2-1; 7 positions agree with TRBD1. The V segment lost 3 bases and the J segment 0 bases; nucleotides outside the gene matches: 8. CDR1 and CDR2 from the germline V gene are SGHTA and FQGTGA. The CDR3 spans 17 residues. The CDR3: CASSFPAGGFSYNEQFF. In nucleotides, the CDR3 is TGTGCCAGCAGCTTTCCAGCAGGGGGATTCTCCTACAATGAGCAGTTCTTC.

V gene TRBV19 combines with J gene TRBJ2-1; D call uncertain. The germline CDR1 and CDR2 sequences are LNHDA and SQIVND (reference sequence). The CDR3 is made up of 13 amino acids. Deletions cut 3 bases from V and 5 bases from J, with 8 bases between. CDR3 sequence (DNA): TGTGCCAGTAGTATTGTCGAGGACAATGAGCAGTTCTTC. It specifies CASSIVEDNEQFF.

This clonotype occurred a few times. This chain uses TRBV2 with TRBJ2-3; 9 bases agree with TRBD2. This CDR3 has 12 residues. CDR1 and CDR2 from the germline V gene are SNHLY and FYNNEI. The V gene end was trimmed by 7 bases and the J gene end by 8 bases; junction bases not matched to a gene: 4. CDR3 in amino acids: CASMLAGSTQYF. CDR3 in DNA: TGTGCCAGCATGCTAGCGGGGTCTACGCAGTATTTT.

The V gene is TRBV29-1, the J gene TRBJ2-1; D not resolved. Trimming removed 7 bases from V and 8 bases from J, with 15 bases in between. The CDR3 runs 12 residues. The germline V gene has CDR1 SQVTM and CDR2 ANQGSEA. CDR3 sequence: CSASFGVDEQFF. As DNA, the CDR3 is TGCAGCGCTTCGTTTGGTGTCGATGAGCAGTTCTTC.

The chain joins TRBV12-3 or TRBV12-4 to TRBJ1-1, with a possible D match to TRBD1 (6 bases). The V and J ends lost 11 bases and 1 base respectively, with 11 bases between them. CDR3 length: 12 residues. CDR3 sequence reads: CAGGRQNTEAFF. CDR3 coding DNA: TGTGCCGGGGGCAGACAGAACACTGAAGCTTTCTTT.

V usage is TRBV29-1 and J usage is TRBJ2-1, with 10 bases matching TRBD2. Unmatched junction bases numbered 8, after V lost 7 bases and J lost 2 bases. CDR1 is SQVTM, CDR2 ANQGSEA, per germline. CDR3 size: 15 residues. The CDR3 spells CSAKVAGGAYNEQFF. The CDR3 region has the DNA TGCAGCGCGAAAGTAGCGGGAGGCGCCTACAATGAGCAGTTCTTC.

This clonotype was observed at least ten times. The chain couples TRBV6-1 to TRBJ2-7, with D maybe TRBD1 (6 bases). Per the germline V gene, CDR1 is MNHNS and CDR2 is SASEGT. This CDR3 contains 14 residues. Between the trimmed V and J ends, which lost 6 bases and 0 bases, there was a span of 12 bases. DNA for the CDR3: TGTGCCAGCAGACGCCGGGACAACTCCTACGAGCAGTACGTC. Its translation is CASRRRDNSYEQYV.